The clone carrying this TCR beta chain came up a few times. TCRdb's table, derived via immunoSEQ multiplex PCR, lists solely in-frame clones and lacks some. The sample records some 9,600 clones, over 50% being singletons. The same primary tumor site was biopsied both before and after PD-1 blockade. Tumor or blood genomic DNA was sequenced, with inputs of about 600 ng to 6,500 ng. From germline, CDR1 is LNHDA and CDR2 SQIVND (reference sequence). V was trimmed by 1 base and J by 12 bases, leaving 22 bases between them. This CDR3 comprises 16 residues. The record originates from a study of T cells in tumors after PD-1 blockade.

The source material was tumor tissue, sampled after anti-PD-1 treatment. The chain has TRBV19 and TRBJ1-5; unclear D gene. This TCR derives from a human donor with basal cell carcinoma. CDR3 DNA sequence: TGTGCCAGTAGTATAGGACCCGGGCCGGCGGGAAATAACCAGCATTTT. It encodes CASSIGPGPAGNNQHF.